This entry lists 28 T cell receptor beta chains sequenced from one sample in a study of identifying expanded T cells in peripheral blood. Assay used: immunoSEQ multiplex PCR; TCRdb lists only in-frame clones, some missing. The sample includes approximately 100,000 clones, around nine tenths of them seen just once. The source material was blood. Source of these receptors: a person aged 18-70 years in good health.

V and J are TRBV2 and TRBJ2-3; 9 nucleotides align to TRBD1. Unmatched junction bases numbered 16, after V lost 8 bases and J lost 4 bases. The CDR3 extends over 17 amino acids. Looked up from germline, CDR1 is SNHLY and CDR2 is FYNNEI. CDR3 nucleotide sequence: TGTGCCAGCCACATTGATCCCGGGACAGGGAGGCCAGATACGCAGTATTTT. Translating it yields CASHIDPGTGRPDTQYF.

This chain connects TRBV7-9 to TRBJ2-1; TRBD2 matches at 7 bases. The CDR3 has 15 residues. J lost 7 bases, V lost 4 bases, and 10 bases had no gene match. CDR1 is SEHNR and CDR2 is FQNEAQ in the germline V gene (reference sequence). Here the CDR3 DNA reads TGTGCCAGCAGCTCCTTACTAGCGATGAAAAATGAGCAGTTCTTC. It is translated as CASSSLLAMKNEQFF.

The rearrangement links TRBV6-6 to TRBJ2-2, with 8 bases identical to TRBD1. CDR3 size: 15 residues. Germline V gives CDR1 MNHNY, CDR2 SVGAGI (reference sequence). Losses at the gene ends were 5 bases for V and 4 bases for J; bases not matched to a gene: 6. Here the CDR3 reads CASSPDRVVTGELFF. Written as DNA, the CDR3 is TGTGCCAGCAGTCCGGACAGGGTGGTCACCGGGGAGCTGTTTTTT.

The rearrangement joins TRBV19 to TRBJ1-2; 8 bases map to TRBD1. Looked up from germline, CDR1 is LNHDA and CDR2 is SQIVND (reference sequence). J was trimmed by 3 bases and V by 11 bases; bases with no gene match: 14. The CDR3 sequence is 15 residues long. The CDR3 region has the DNA TGTGCCGCACGTCCTGGCCGGGACAGGCACTATGGCTACACCTTC. Translation gives CAARPGRDRHYGYTF. The complete variable domain, with remaining parts taken from reference TRBV19 and TRBJ1-2, reads DGGITQSPKYLFRKEGQNVTLSCEQNLNHDAMYWYRQDPGQGLRLIYYSQIVNDFQKGDIAEGYSVSREKKESFPLTVTSAQKNPTAFYLCAARPGRDRHYGYTFGSGTRLTVV.

The chain has TRBV6-5 and TRBJ1-5, with 10 bases matching TRBD1. The J segment lost 6 bases and the V segment lost 6 bases, leaving 8 bases of the junction unmatched. CDR1 and CDR2 (germline): MNHEY, SVGAGI. The CDR3 is 15 amino acids. Here the CDR3 reads CASRSTGGESQPQHF. In DNA form, the CDR3 reads TGTGCCAGCAGATCGACAGGGGGCGAATCTCAGCCCCAGCATTTT.

V gene TRBV18 combines with J gene TRBJ2-4; perhaps TRBD1 as D (5 bases). Germline lookup yields CDR1 KGHSH and CDR2 LQKENI. Trimming took 0 bases from V and 5 from J, leaving 11 bases between them. The CDR3 length is 15 residues. CDR3 in DNA: TGTGCCAGCTCACCACCGTCCGCCAGGGAAAACATTCAGTACTTC. Protein sequence: CASSPPSARENIQYF.

J is TRBJ2-7 and V is TRBV4-2; 9 bases agree with TRBD1. The CDR3 totals 17 residues. Looked up from germline, CDR1 is LGHNA and CDR2 is YNFKEQ. J gave up 1 base and V 2 bases, and 9 bases lay outside the gene matches. This chain's CDR3 is CASSQHYGTGRSYEQYF. The CDR3 DNA reads as TGTGCCAGCAGCCAACACTACGGGACAGGGAGATCCTACGAGCAGTACTTC.

This chain connects TRBV18 to TRBJ1-1; D not resolved. Germline CDR1 is KGHSH and CDR2 is LQKENI. The CDR3 sequence is 12 residues long. Trimming cost V 6 bases and J 2 bases, with 7 bases left between them. The CDR3 coding sequence is TGTGCCAGCTCCCCCCAAAACACTGAAGCTTTCTTT. This encodes CASSPQNTEAFF.

J is TRBJ2-3 and V is TRBV11-1; weak D call: TRBD2 (5 bases). V was cut by 6 bases and J by 0 bases, with 13 bases left in between. CDR1 and CDR2 (germline): SGHAT, FQDESV (reference sequence). CDR3 length: 15 amino acids. This CDR3 is CASSPRAGSTDTQYF. The DNA for the CDR3 is TGTGCCAGCAGTCCTCGGGCGGGCAGCACAGATACGCAGTATTTT.

This chain uses TRBV19 with TRBJ2-3; D might be TRBD1 or TRBD2, each matching 5 bases. This CDR3 is 14 amino acids long. Trimming pared 7 bases from V and 0 bases from J, leaving 11 bases between. The germline V gene has CDR1 LNHDA and CDR2 SQIVND (reference sequence). CDR3: CASTPGTSTDTQYF. In DNA form, the CDR3 reads TGTGCCAGTACCCCCGGGACGAGCACAGATACGCAGTATTTT.

The chain carries TRBV5-8 and TRBJ1-2; D is undetermined. CDR3 length: 14 amino acids. The ends were cut back, 0 bases at V and 4 bases at J, with 10 bases in the middle. The V gene's germline CDR1 is SGHTS and CDR2 YDEGEE. Here the CDR3 reads CASSLVNLGYGYTF. CDR3 nucleotides: TGTGCCAGCAGCTTGGTCAACCTTGGCTATGGCTACACCTTC.

The chain links TRBV6-1 to TRBJ2-7, with D possibly TRBD1 on 8 matching bases. CDR1 MNHNS and CDR2 SASEGT come from the germline V gene. Trimming left V 7 bases short and J 0 bases short, with 16 bases between. The CDR3 runs 15 residues. The CDR3 DNA is TGTGCCAGCAATCCACAGGGGGAGGGCTCCTACGAGCAGTACTTC. It encodes CASNPQGEGSYEQYF.

This chain uses TRBV7-8 with TRBJ2-7, with D unclear. Trimming cost V 1 base and J 3 bases, with 16 bases left between them. This CDR3 is built from 16 residues. Germline CDR1 reads SGHVS; CDR2 reads FQNEAQ. The CDR3 region has the DNA TGTGCCAGCAGCTTAGGTGCTGGCTGGGTAGACTACGAGCAGTACTTC. Protein: CASSLGAGWVDYEQYF.

The rearrangement links TRBV30 to TRBJ1-1; no firm D call. Germline-derived CDR1 and CDR2 are GTSNPN and SVGIG (reference sequence). The CDR3 extends over 14 amino acids. V dropped 0 bases and J dropped 4 bases, with 12 bases sitting between them. The CDR3 spells CAWSVPDGLTEAFF. In DNA form, the CDR3 reads TGTGCCTGGAGTGTACCGGACGGTCTCACTGAAGCTTTCTTT.

The chain is built from TRBV4-2 and TRBJ1-5; D gene unclear. Germline V gene lookup returns CDR1 LGHNA and CDR2 YNFKEQ. V lost 0 bases to trimming and J lost 9 bases, with 18 bases between them. The CDR3 covers 16 residues. CDR3 bases: TGTGCCAGCAGCCAAGATAGCACAGCCACCCGACGGCCCCAGCATTTT. This sequence encodes CASSQDSTATRRPQHF.

This chain links TRBV6-1 with TRBJ2-3, with 7 positions matching TRBD1. The germline V gene encodes CDR1 MNHNS and CDR2 SASEGT. The CDR3 sequence is 14 residues long. The V and J ends lost 4 bases and 5 bases, in that order; junction bases with no gene match: 6. The CDR3 here is CASSVDRAGDTQYF. CDR3 sequence (DNA): TGTGCCAGCAGTGTAGACAGGGCAGGAGATACGCAGTATTTT.

This clone appeared once. CDR3 sequence (DNA): TGTGCCTGGAGGAAAGGGATTGAGACAGATACGCAGTATTTT. Translation: CAWRKGIETDTQYF. The J gene is TRBJ2-3, the V gene TRBV30; no definite D call. V shed 3 bases and J shed 3 bases, with 13 bases lying between them. From germline, CDR1 is GTSNPN and CDR2 SVGIG (reference sequence). The CDR3 covers 14 residues.

V is TRBV7-6 and J is TRBJ2-7, with D uncertain. The CDR3 is 14 amino acids. The germline V and J ends were trimmed by 2 bases and 0 bases, with 8 bases remaining between them. Per germline, CDR1 SGHVS and CDR2 FNYEAQ. In DNA, the CDR3 is TGTGCCAGCAGCTTAAGCCAGGACTCCTACGAGCAGTACTTC. It translates to CASSLSQDSYEQYF.

This chain uses TRBV19 with TRBJ2-4, with 7 bases identical to TRBD2. This CDR3 has 19 residues. Germline V gives CDR1 LNHDA, CDR2 SQIVND (reference sequence). With V trimmed by 5 bases and J by 0 bases, 16 bases remained unmatched. The CDR3 DNA sequence: TGTGCCAGTAGTCCCGCCGGGACTAAAATGTTCCTAGCCAAAAACATTCAGTACTTC. Amino acid sequence: CASSPAGTKMFLAKNIQYF.

The J gene is TRBJ2-7, the V gene TRBV4-1; D is unclear. V was pared by 1 base and J by 1 base, with 8 bases between. Germline V gives CDR1 MGHRA, CDR2 YSYEKL. The CDR3 is 14 residues long. CDR3 amino acids: CASSQGEGSYEQYF. The CDR3 DNA reads as TGCGCCAGCAGCCAAGGGGAAGGGTCCTACGAGCAGTACTTC.

The V gene is TRBV30, the J gene TRBJ2-1; 9 nucleotides line up with TRBD1. With V trimmed by 4 bases and J by 7 bases, 8 bases remained unmatched. The CDR3 has 14 residues. The V gene's germline CDR1 is GTSNPN and CDR2 SVGIG (reference sequence). CDR3 region: CAWTSGTGSNEQFF. CDR3 in DNA: TGTGCCTGGACATCCGGGACAGGGTCAAATGAGCAGTTCTTC. The full variable domain, rest sourced from reference TRBV30 and TRBJ2-1, is SQTIHQWPATLVQPVGSPLSLECTVEGTSNPNLYWYRQAAGRGLQLLFYSVGIGQISSEVPQNLSASRPQDRQFILSSKKLLLSDSGFYLCAWTSGTGSNEQFFGPGTRLTVL.

This chain joins TRBV2 and TRBJ2-4, with D maybe TRBD2 (6 bases). Germline loops: CDR1 SNHLY, CDR2 FYNNEI. This CDR3 has 13 residues. With 6 bases removed from V and 8 bases from J, the gap between germline ends came to 14 bases. The CDR3 DNA reads as TGTGCCAGCAGGGATCCCGGCGGGGACATTCAGTACTTC. Residues: CASRDPGGDIQYF.

Concerning this clone: Mismatch with germline at one junction end may stem from a read error. The chain joins TRBV27 to TRBJ1-2, with D hard to call. Germline lookup yields CDR1 MNHEY and CDR2 SMNVEV (reference sequence). The CDR3 runs to 12 residues. The CDR3 here is CASSSFRAKFSF. The CDR3 bases are TGTGCCAGCAGTTCTTTTCGCGCGAAGTTCTCCTTC.

As DNA, the CDR3 is TGCGCCAGCAGCTTGGCCGAGGGACCCTACAATGAGCAGTTCTTC. Translation: CASSLAEGPYNEQFF. V is TRBV5-1 and J is TRBJ2-1; perhaps D is TRBD1 or TRBD2 (5 bases each). The CDR3 length is 15 residues. The germline gives CDR1 SGHRS, CDR2 YFSETQ. Trimming cost V 0 bases and J 2 bases, with 9 bases left between them.

The chain recombines TRBV5-1 with TRBJ2-7, with D maybe TRBD2 (5 bases). CDR3 length equals 14 residues. Germline V gene sequence: CDR1 SGHRS, CDR2 YFSETQ. Between the trimmed V and J ends, which lost 4 bases and 2 bases, there was a span of 13 bases. CDR3 bases: TGCGCCAGCAGCGGAGGTGGGCCGCCCTACGAGCAGTACTTC. The encoded protein is CASSGGGPPYEQYF.

The chain is built from TRBV5-5 and TRBJ2-1, with 8 bases lining up with TRBD1. There are 15 residues in the CDR3. Unmatched junction bases numbered 3, after V lost 4 bases and J lost 0 bases. Per the germline V gene, CDR1 is SGHKS and CDR2 is YYEKEE (reference sequence). CDR3 sequence: CASSVDRASYNEQFF. Written as DNA, the CDR3 is TGTGCCAGCAGCGTGGACAGGGCCTCCTACAATGAGCAGTTCTTC.

This clone has just one count. This chain uses TRBV9 with TRBJ1-1; D is perhaps TRBD1 (5 bases). V was pared by 2 bases and J by 1 base, with 9 bases between. This CDR3 comprises 14 residues. Germline V lookup: CDR1 SGDLS, CDR2 YYNGEE. This chain's CDR3 is CASSVTQGNTEAFF. The CDR3 DNA reads TGTGCCAGCAGCGTGACTCAGGGGAACACTGAAGCTTTCTTT.

Only one count was recorded for this clone. This chain uses TRBV27 with TRBJ2-3, with 11 nucleotides matching TRBD2. V gave up 5 bases and J gave up 5 bases; unmatched junction bases: 9. This CDR3 spans 16 amino acids. Germline V gives CDR1 MNHEY, CDR2 SMNVEV (reference sequence). CDR3 DNA: TGTGCCAGCAGTATACTACTAGCGGGGGAAAAAGATACGCAGTATTTT. Translation: CASSILLAGEKDTQYF.